Described below is a single T cell receptor beta chain sequence and its context. Its cognate antigen has yet to be identified. Base qualities are not at hand, and no much larger clone is one base apart. The sample belongs to a study of blood T cell repertoires in COVID-19 (dated by TCRdb to 2020 to 2021). Background on the whole study: Samples covering the acute and convalescent phases of COVID-19 were provided by collaborators in the United States, Italy and Spain. The prospective study material was composed of cDNA or gDNA derived from T cells, B-cell-depleted T cells, or PBMCs. Subjects who had been exposed to COVID-19, were actively infected with it, or had recovered from it provided the deeply sampled blood TCRbeta repertoires that made up the dataset. The repertoires were released in a freely available public database intended as a resource for research on the immune response to SARS-CoV-2. The samples were drawn from the first 160 participants of the ongoing ImmuneRACE study and from more than 1,000 subjects provided by 6 global collaborators. Sample metadata almost always included a de-identified subject ID, COVID-19 status, age in years and sex. Where available, HLA class I and class II types were obtained from metadata supplied by the sample provider rather than from assay-based typing. What the authors observed across the whole study: How much clinical and demographic metadata was included differed by source and by participant, and the metadata was provided uncurated.

One collaborating source in Seattle enrolled patients during active infection and followed them longitudinally through the course of disease. Collaborating institutions collected whole blood in K2EDTA tubes following their own protocols. For TCRbeta analysis, collaborators shipped samples in one of three forms: frozen whole blood, isolated PBMCs, or DNA extracted from either of those sample types. From a lookup of the germline V gene, CDR1 and CDR2 are SGHTA and FQGTGA. V is clipped by 5 bases and J by 4 bases, and the sequence between their germline boundaries is 14 bases long. Measured from the cysteine to the phenylalanine, the CDR3 is 14 residues long. Only the CDR3 DNA is retained, 42 bases long and in frame from the first base. TCRbeta CDR3 regions were amplified from genomic DNA by means of the immunoSEQ Assay, a bias-controlled multiplex PCR. The original methods were these. Nucleated cell counts per sample were estimated from amplification of reference gene primers within the assay. To quantify the absolute abundance of each unique TCRbeta CDR3 rearrangement, sequence reads were collapsed and filtered. For each sample, productive Simpson clonality was calculated as the square root of Simpson's diversity index across productive rearrangements. What TCRdb holds here is the immuneACCESS table cut down to in-frame rearrangements. Part of the clones is not present; checked against another copy, under half of the missing clones reflect an unresolved V gene, and the others are unexplained. The V and J calls and the clone size are those of that table, but D and trimming were determined from the DNA. The sample table contains 12,000 or so clones; only one count was recorded for over 70% of them. The ten largest clones add up to about 6.1% of the sample.

The origin of this receptor is a man in his sixties with COVID-19, enrolled during active disease. The rearranged chain carries TRBV7-3 and TRBJ2-5; the D region possibly corresponds to TRBD2 (8 bases align). The sequencing sample was made of peripheral blood. The CDR3 is CASSPRGTRETQYF. The DNA sequence is TGTGCCAGCAGCCCCAGGGGGACTAGAGAGACCCAGTACTTC.